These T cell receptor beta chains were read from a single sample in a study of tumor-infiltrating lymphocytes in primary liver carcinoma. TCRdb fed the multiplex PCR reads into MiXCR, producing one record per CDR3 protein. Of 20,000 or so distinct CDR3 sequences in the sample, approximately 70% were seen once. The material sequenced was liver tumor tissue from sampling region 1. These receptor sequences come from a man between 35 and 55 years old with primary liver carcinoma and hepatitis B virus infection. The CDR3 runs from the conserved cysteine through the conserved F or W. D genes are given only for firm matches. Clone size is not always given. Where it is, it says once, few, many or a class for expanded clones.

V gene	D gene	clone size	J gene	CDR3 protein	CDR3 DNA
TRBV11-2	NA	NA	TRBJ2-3	CVSSTSTGTQYF	TGTGTCAGCAGCACCAGCACAGGTACGCAGTATTTT
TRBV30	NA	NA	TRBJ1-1	CAWGTGTDAIF	NA
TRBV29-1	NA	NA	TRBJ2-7	CSVVGVPSSEQYF	TGCAGCGTTGTAGGTGTTCCCTCCTCCGAGCAGTACTTC
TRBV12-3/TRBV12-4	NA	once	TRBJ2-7	CASCTGQGKQYF	TGTGCCAGCTGCACGGGACAAGGGAAGCAGTACTTC
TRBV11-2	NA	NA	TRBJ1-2	CVSTKGRGGGYTF	TGTGTCAGCACTAAGGGGAGGGGTGGAGGCTACACCTTC
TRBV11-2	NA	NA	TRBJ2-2	CASTLALGGTNTGEPFF	TGTGCCAGCACATTAGCATTAGGAGGGACGAACACCGGGGAGCCGTTTTTT
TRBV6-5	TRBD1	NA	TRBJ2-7	CANPSGTGYNKQYF	TGTGCCAACCCCTCCGGGACAGGGTATAACAAGCAGTACTTT
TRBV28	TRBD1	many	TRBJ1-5	CASRPMTGWHQPQHF	TGTGCCAGCAGACCAATGACAGGGTGGCATCAGCCCCAGCATTTT
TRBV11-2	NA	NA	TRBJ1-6	CASSLHLSSQLRTPHF	TGTGCCAGCAGCTTACATCTTAGCAGTCAACTCAGAACCCCCCACTTT
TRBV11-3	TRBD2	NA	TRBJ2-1	CVSSLSGTSGRGEQFF	TGTGTCAGCAGCTTATCAGGGACTAGCGGGAGGGGTGAGCAGTTCTTC
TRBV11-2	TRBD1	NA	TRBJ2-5	CTSSLTAGGSGETQYF	TGTACCAGCAGTTTAACTGCAGGGGGCTCGGGGGAGACCCAGTACTTC
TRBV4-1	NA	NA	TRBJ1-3	CVSCQGRGRSSGNTIYF	TGCGTCAGCTGCCAAGGGCGCGGCAGGAGCTCTGGAAATACCATATATTTT
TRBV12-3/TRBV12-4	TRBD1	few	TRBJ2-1	CASSTDRGNEQFF	TGTGCCAGCAGCACGGACAGGGGTAATGAGCAGTTCTTC
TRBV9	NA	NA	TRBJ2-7	CTSSVGKGIYEQYF	TGTACCAGCAGCGTGGGGAAAGGGATATACGAGCAGTACTTC
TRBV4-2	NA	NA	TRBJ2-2	CASSQDRECTNTGELFF	TGTGCCAGCAGCCAAGATAGGGAGTGCACGAACACCGGGGAGCTGTTTTTT
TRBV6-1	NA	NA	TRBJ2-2	CASNEIGWQALDWELFF	TGTGCCAGTAATGAAATCGGATGGCAGGCCCTCGACTGGGAGCTGTTTTTT
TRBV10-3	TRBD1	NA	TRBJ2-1	CAISDTGGAYDEHFF	TGTGCCATCAGTGACACAGGGGGCGCGTACGATGAGCATTTCTTC
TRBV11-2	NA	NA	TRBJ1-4	CASSQDRVNEKLFF	TGTGCCAGCAGCCAGGACAGAGTTAATGAAAAACTGTTTTTT
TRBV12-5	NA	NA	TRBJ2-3	CASADQLGVYTQYF	TGTGCTAGTGCCGATCAACTAGGAGTGTATACGCAGTATTTC
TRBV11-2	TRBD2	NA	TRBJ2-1	CASIPFSSGKDGVQFF	TGTGCTAGCATCCCTTTCTCCAGCGGGAAGGATGGTGTGCAGTTCTTC
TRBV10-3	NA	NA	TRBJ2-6	CPISDAWGSGANVLTF	NA
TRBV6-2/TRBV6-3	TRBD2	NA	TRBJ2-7	CASSLRTSGHYEQYF	TGTGCCAGCAGCCTGCGGACTAGCGGGCATTACGAGCAGTACTTC
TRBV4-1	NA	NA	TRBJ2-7	CARSQTRTEPREQYF	TGCGCCCGCAGCCAAACCCGGACGGAGCCTAGGGAGCAATACTTC
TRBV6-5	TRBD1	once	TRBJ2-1	CASSEQGNKEQFF	TGTGCCAGCAGTGAACAGGGGAACAAAGAGCAGTTCTTC
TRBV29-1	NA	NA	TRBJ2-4	CSVGEGGGIRYF	TGCAGCGTTGGAGAGGGAGGGGGCATTCGGTACTTC
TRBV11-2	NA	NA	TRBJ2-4	CTSSLDGWGRNIQYF	TGTACCAGCAGCTTAGATGGTTGGGGGCGCAACATTCAGTACTTC
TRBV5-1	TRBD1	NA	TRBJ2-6	CASILVGQGGGANVMTF	TGCGCCAGCATCTTGGTCGGACAGGGAGGTGGGGCCAACGTCATGACTTTC
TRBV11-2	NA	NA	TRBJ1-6	CASGLDLSSQFRTPHF	TGTGCCAGCGGTTTAGATCTTAGCAGCCAATTCAGAACCCCCCACTTT
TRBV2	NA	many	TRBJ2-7	CASRPSNGEQYF	TGTGCCAGCAGACCCTCGAATGGCGAGCAGTACTTC
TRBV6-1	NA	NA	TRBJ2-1	CASSEATRGRGREQLF	TGTGCCAGCAGTGAAGCGACAAGGGGGAGGGGGCGGGAGCAGCTCTTC
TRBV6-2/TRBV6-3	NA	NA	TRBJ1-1	CASRTFDGGQNEAFF	TGTGCCAGTAGGACTTTTGACGGGGGGCAGAATGAAGCTTTCTTT
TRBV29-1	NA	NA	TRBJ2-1	CSVYHNEQFF	TGCAGCGTCTACCACAATGAGCAGTTCTTC
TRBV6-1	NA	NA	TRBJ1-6	CASSEGTDNSPFHF	TGTGCCAGCAGTGAAGGCACCGATAATTCACCCTTCCACTTT
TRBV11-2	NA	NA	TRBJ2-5	CASGLTPDGGKETQYF	TGTGCCAGCGGCCTAACTCCTGACGGGGGAAAAGAGACCCAGTACTTC
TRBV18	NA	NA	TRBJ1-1	CASPPPSRGSNTEAFF	TGTGCCAGCCCACCACCGTCCAGGGGATCGAACACTGAAGCTTTCTTT
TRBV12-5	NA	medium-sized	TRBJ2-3	CASADQLGVHTQYF	TGTGCTAGTGCCGACCAACTAGGAGTGCATACGCAGTATTTT
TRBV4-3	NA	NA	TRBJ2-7	CASSQDQETPYEHYF	TGCGCTAGCAGCCAAGATCAGGAGACTCCCTACGAGCACTACTTC
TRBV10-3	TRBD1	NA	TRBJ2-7	CATTPNRGPSHEQYF	TGTGCCACCACACCTAACAGGGGGCCGTCCCACGAGCAGTACTTC
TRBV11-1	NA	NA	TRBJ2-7	CASSSRGSFSLYDQYF	TGTGCAAGCAGCTCAAGAGGCTCTTTCAGCCTCTACGATCAGTATTTC
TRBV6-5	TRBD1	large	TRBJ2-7	CASRIKGAGEQYF	TGTGCCAGCAGGATAAAGGGGGCCGGCGAGCAGTACTTC
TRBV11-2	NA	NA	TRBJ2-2	CANSLMGVPGDLFF	TGTGCCAACAGCTTAATGGGGGTCCCCGGGGATCTGTTTTTT
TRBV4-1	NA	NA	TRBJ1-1	CASSNGRARNTEAFF	TGCGCCAGCAGCAATGGTAGGGCGCGAAACACCGAAGCTTTCTTT
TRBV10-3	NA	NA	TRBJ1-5	CAISECEGGQPQHF	TGTGCCATCAGTGAGTGCGAGGGCGGTCAGCCCCAGCATTTT
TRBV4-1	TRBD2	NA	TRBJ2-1	CASSEDSGRAPYNEQCF	TGCGCCAGCAGCGAGGATAGCGGGAGGGCCCCCTACAATGAGCAGTGTTTC
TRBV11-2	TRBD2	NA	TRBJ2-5	CASTQTPGGGKWTQYF	TGCGCCAGCACCCAAACTCCTGGCGGGGGGAAATGGACCCAGTACTTC
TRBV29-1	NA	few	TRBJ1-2	CSVRGQWSSGYTF	TGCAGCGTGCGAGGACAGTGGTCGAGTGGCTACACCTTC
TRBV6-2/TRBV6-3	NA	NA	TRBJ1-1	CASSYPELITETFF	TGTGCCAGCAGTTACCCAGAACTGATCACTGAAACTTTCTTT
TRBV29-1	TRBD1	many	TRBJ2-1	CSGLPGQGMDEQFF	TGCAGCGGATTGCCGGGACAGGGGATGGATGAGCAGTTCTTC
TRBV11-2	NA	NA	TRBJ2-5	CASSHTPGGGKETQYF	TGTGCCAGCAGCCACACTCCTGGCGGGGGCAAGGAGACCCAGTACTTC